The 24 T cell receptor beta chains below all came from one sample that was sequenced in a study of cytomegalovirus exposure and HLA in healthy donors. The PCR ran on 60 Vbeta and 13 Jbeta primers. Assay: immunoSEQ multiplex PCR; the TCRdb copy retains only in-frame clones and omits some. Here the sample spans roughly 38,000 clones, approximately 76% being singletons. The specimen was PBMCs. These receptors were taken from a woman in her twenties or thirties in good health and CMV-seropositive.

The chain employs TRBV11-2 and TRBJ2-6, with D tentatively TRBD1 (7 bases). V shed 5 bases and J shed 2 bases, with 19 bases lying between them. The CDR3 runs to 18 residues. Per germline, CDR1 SGHAT and CDR2 FQNNGV. The CDR3 bases are TGTGCCAGCAGCCTCGACAGAACAGGGGAGGCTGGGGCCAACGTCCTGACTTTC. Translated: CASSLDRTGEAGANVLTF. The full variable domain, rest sourced from reference TRBV11-2 and TRBJ2-6, is EAGVAQSPRYKIIEKRQSVAFWCNPISGHATLYWYQQILGQGPKLLIQFQNNGVVDDSQLPKDRFSAERLKGVDSTLKIQPAKLEDSAVYLCASSLDRTGEAGANVLTFGAGSRLTVL.

The chain recombines TRBV11-2 with TRBJ2-2; no clear D. The CDR3 spans 15 residues. Deletions cut 3 bases from V and 0 bases from J, with 8 bases between. CDR1 and CDR2 (germline): SGHAT, FQNNGV. CDR3: CASSFSNANTGELFF. DNA of the CDR3: TGTGCCAGCAGCTTTAGCAACGCGAACACCGGGGAGCTGTTTTTT.

The chain links TRBV18 to TRBJ2-5; 9 nucleotides align to TRBD2. From germline, CDR1 is KGHSH and CDR2 LQKENI. The CDR3 length is 14 residues. After removal of 3 bases from V and 5 bases from J, the junction contained 4 bases not matched to a gene. Here the CDR3 DNA reads TGTGCCAGCTCACCCGGAGCGGGGGGCGAGACCCAGTACTTC. It codes for CASSPGAGGETQYF.

The chain uses TRBV27 and TRBJ2-5, with 8 nucleotides matching TRBD2. The germline CDR1 and CDR2 sequences are MNHEY and SMNVEV (reference sequence). V lost 5 bases, J lost 2 bases, and 16 bases stayed unmatched. The CDR3 extends over 18 amino acids. CDR3 residues: CASSPRPTSASNQETQYF. The DNA of the CDR3 is TGTGCCAGCAGTCCGCGTCCGACTAGCGCCTCTAATCAAGAGACCCAGTACTTC.

The chain uses TRBV7-9 and TRBJ1-2; 8 bases align to TRBD1. CDR3 size: 14 residues. V was pared by 2 bases and J by 6 bases, with 5 bases of the junction left unmatched. Germline CDR1 SEHNR, CDR2 FQNEAQ (reference sequence). In DNA form, the CDR3 reads TGTGCCAGCAGCTTATTAGGACAGGGAGATGGCTACACCTTC. Translation: CASSLLGQGDGYTF.

The count of this clone is one. The gene calls are TRBV4-2 and TRBJ2-1; D is ambiguous. Trimming took 6 bases from V and 6 from J, leaving 9 bases between them. The CDR3 extends over 12 amino acids. The germline CDR1 and CDR2 sequences are LGHNA and YNFKEQ. In DNA, the CDR3 is TGTGCCAGCAGTATCTCTAGCAATGAGCAGTTCTTC. Translated, it gives CASSISSNEQFF.

The rearrangement links TRBV6-1 to TRBJ1-6; D not certain. Germline CDR1 is MNHNS and CDR2 is SASEGT. The CDR3 is 15 residues long. With 3 bases removed from V and 5 bases from J, the gap between germline ends came to 11 bases. In DNA, the CDR3 is TGTGCCAGCAGTGAGGTCGACAACCATAATTCACCCCTCCACTTT. This gives the protein CASSEVDNHNSPLHF.

The chain carries TRBV18 and TRBJ1-4; 9 bases match TRBD1. The germline gives CDR1 KGHSH, CDR2 LQKENI. The CDR3 runs to 12 residues. The junction had 5 bases not matched to a gene; V was cut back by 4 bases and J by 14 bases. The CDR3 coding sequence is TGTGCCAGCTCACTTACAGGGGGCTGGCTGTTTTTT. Translation: CASSLTGGWLFF.

This clone was counted a single time. The rearrangement uses TRBV7-9 and TRBJ1-1; TRBD1 aligns across 8 bases. The germline gives CDR1 SEHNR, CDR2 FQNEAQ (reference sequence). The length of the CDR3 is 17 residues. V was pared by 2 bases and J by 1 base, with 9 bases of the junction left unmatched. CDR3 sequence: CASSLRLQGARNTEAFF. CDR3 nucleotide sequence: TGTGCCAGCAGCTTAAGGCTTCAGGGGGCGAGGAACACTGAAGCTTTCTTT.

The V call is TRBV10-2, the J call TRBJ1-1; D unresolved. The CDR3 contains 11 residues. Germline V gene lookup returns CDR1 WSHSY and CDR2 SAAADI. V was trimmed by 6 bases and J by 6 bases, leaving 8 bases between them. This chain's CDR3 is CASRYSAEAFF. CDR3 bases: TGCGCCAGCAGATATTCGGCTGAAGCTTTCTTT.

On this clone: At one end the junction does not follow the germline gene, possibly because of a read error. CDR3 sequence reads: CSSSPSSNEQFF. As DNA, the CDR3 is TGTTCCAGCAGCCCGAGTAGCAATGAGCAGTTCTTC. This chain joins TRBV7-9 and TRBJ2-1, with D unclear. The germline V gene encodes CDR1 SEHNR and CDR2 FQNEAQ (reference sequence). The CDR3 extends over 12 amino acids.

The J gene is TRBJ2-7, the V gene TRBV14; D uncertain. From germline, CDR1 is SGHDN and CDR2 FVKESK. The CDR3 length is 16 residues. Trimming cost V 4 bases and J 2 bases, with 18 bases left between them. The CDR3 region is CASSPNLGAYTYEQYF. For the CDR3, the DNA is TGTGCCAGCAGCCCCAACCTAGGAGCGTACACCTACGAGCAGTACTTC.

The chain joins TRBV9 to TRBJ2-1; TRBD1 matches at 7 bases. Per germline, CDR1 SGDLS and CDR2 YYNGEE. V lost 2 bases and J lost 7; bases outside the gene matches: 6. The CDR3 is 14 amino acids. The DNA of the CDR3 is TGTGCCAGCAGCGTCCGACAGGGTAGGAATGAGCAGTTCTTC. Residues: CASSVRQGRNEQFF.

The chain uses TRBV11-2 and TRBJ2-7, with 11 bases fitting TRBD2. The CDR3 sequence is 12 residues long. Germline CDR1 reads SGHAT; CDR2 reads FQNNGV. Unmatched junction bases numbered 5, after V lost 5 bases and J lost 11 bases. The CDR3 loop reads CASSPGTSGKYF. CDR3 in DNA: TGTGCCAGCAGCCCCGGGACTAGCGGAAAGTACTTC.

Remarks on this clone: One end of the junction is discordant with germline, which a read error may explain. This chain links TRBV4-1 with TRBJ1-2; D is unresolved. Germline V gene sequence: CDR1 MGHRA, CDR2 YSYEKL. The CDR3 length is 15 residues. DNA of the CDR3: TGCGCCAGCAGCCAACTTCCGAGGAGCGACTATGGCTACCCCTTC. Its protein product is CASSQLPRSDYGYPF.

The V gene is TRBV5-1, the J gene TRBJ1-3; no clear D. Germline assignment: CDR1 SGHRS and CDR2 YFSETQ. The V gene lost 0 bases and the J gene lost 5 bases, with 3 bases spanning the gap. The CDR3 spans 12 residues. The chain's CDR3 is CASSLDRNTIYF. The DNA of the CDR3 is TGCGCCAGCAGCTTGGATAGAAACACCATATATTTT.

This chain joins TRBV5-8 and TRBJ1-2; no clear D. This CDR3 is 14 amino acids long. Trimming pared 4 bases from V and 0 bases from J, leaving 10 bases between. CDR1 and CDR2 (germline): SGHTS, YDEGEE. The CDR3 DNA is TGTGCCAGCAGCAAATTTCCTTCTAACTATGGCTACACCTTC. Residues: CASSKFPSNYGYTF. Combining the CDR3 with reference TRBV5-8 and TRBJ1-2 gives the whole variable domain EAGVTQSPTHLIKTRGQQATLRCSPISGHTSVYWYQQALGLGLQFLLWYDEGEERNRGNFPPRFSGRQFPNYSSELNVNALELEDSALYLCASSKFPSNYGYTFGSGTRLTVV.

Regarding this clone: A junction boundary mismatches the germline segment, possibly from a read error. The V gene is TRBV23-1, the J gene TRBJ2-1, with 7 bases identical to TRBD1. TRBV23-1 qualifies as an ORF whose function is uncertain. The CDR3 is made up of 22 amino acids. DNA for the CDR3: TGCGCCAGCAGTCACAAACTTCATACTCGTCTTACCGGGACAGCCTCCTCCAATGAGCAGTTCTTC. As protein: CASSHKLHTRLTGTASSNEQFF.

J is TRBJ2-1 and V is TRBV4-1; no definite D call. The V gene lost 2 bases and the J gene lost 0 bases, with 8 bases spanning the gap. In germline, CDR1 is MGHRA, CDR2 YSYEKL. The CDR3 runs to 15 residues. The CDR3 here is CASSQLLISYNEQFF. Written as DNA, the CDR3 is TGCGCCAGCAGCCAACTACTGATCTCCTACAATGAGCAGTTCTTC.

The chain recombines TRBV19 with TRBJ2-1, with 10 bases fitting TRBD2. The CDR3 totals 15 residues. Per the germline V gene, CDR1 is LNHDA and CDR2 is SQIVND (reference sequence). V gave up 2 bases and J gave up 4 bases; unmatched junction bases: 2. In DNA, the CDR3 is TGTGCCAGTAGTATAACTAGCGGGAATTACAATGAGCAGTTCTTC. It translates to CASSITSGNYNEQFF.

This clone has just a few counts. The chain employs TRBV27 and TRBJ2-7; tentative D call: TRBD2 (6 bases). There are 15 residues in the CDR3. CDR1 and CDR2 (germline): MNHEY, SMNVEV (reference sequence). With 6 bases removed from V and 0 bases from J, the gap between germline ends came to 15 bases. CDR3: CASSYKGGSSYEQYF. The CDR3 region has the DNA TGTGCCAGCAGCTACAAGGGAGGAAGCTCCTACGAGCAGTACTTC.

J is TRBJ1-4 and V is TRBV7-2; the D gene is possibly TRBD1 (6 bases). The CDR3 totals 14 residues. Germline values: CDR1 SGHTA, CDR2 FQGNSA. Trimming removed 5 bases at V and 8 bases at J, with 15 bases between. The DNA of the CDR3 is TGTGCCAGCAGCCGTCAGGGGCCAGGAGAAAAACTGTTTTTT. Protein: CASSRQGPGEKLFF.

The chain recombines TRBV6-1 with TRBJ2-3, with TRBD1 matching over 7 bases. The junction had 11 bases not matched to a gene; V was cut back by 4 bases and J by 4 bases. Germline loops: CDR1 MNHNS, CDR2 SASEGT. CDR3 length equals 16 residues. The CDR3 region is CASSGGAGGNSDTQYF. The CDR3 bases are TGTGCCAGCAGTGGAGGGGCAGGGGGAAATTCAGATACGCAGTATTTT.

This chain links TRBV27 with TRBJ2-3; 8 nucleotides agree with TRBD2. V gave up 4 bases and J gave up 5 bases; unmatched junction bases: 11. Germline assignment: CDR1 MNHEY and CDR2 SMNVEV (reference sequence). The CDR3 extends over 16 amino acids. The CDR3 nucleotides are TGTGCCAGCAGTTCCTCCCGGGGGGGGCGGGGAGATACGCAGTATTTT. Translated: CASSSSRGGRGDTQYF.